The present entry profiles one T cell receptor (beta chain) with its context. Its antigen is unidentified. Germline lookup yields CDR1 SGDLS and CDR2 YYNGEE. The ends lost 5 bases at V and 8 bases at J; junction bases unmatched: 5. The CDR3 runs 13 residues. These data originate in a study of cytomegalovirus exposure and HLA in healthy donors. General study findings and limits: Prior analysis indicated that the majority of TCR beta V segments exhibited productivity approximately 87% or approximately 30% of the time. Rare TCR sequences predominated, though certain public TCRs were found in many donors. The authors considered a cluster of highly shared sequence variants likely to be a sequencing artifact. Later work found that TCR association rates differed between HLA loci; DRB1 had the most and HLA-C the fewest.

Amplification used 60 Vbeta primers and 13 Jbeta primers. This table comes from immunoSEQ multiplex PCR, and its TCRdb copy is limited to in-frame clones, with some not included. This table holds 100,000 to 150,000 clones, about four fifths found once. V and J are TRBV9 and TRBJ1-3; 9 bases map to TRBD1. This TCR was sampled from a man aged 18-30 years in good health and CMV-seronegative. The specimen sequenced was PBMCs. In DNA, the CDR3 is TGTGCCAGCAGTCAGGACAGGGGAGACACCATATATTTT. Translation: CASSQDRGDTIYF.